This TCR beta chain was sequenced for a study of blood T cell repertoires in COVID-19. The overall study: COVID-19 samples collected from the United States, Italy and Spain covered acute and convalescent phases. The cDNA or gDNA used as material had been derived from T cells, B-cell-depleted T cells, or PBMCs.

CDR3 length: 17 amino acids. V was cut by 0 bases and J by 5 bases, with 17 bases left in between. Germline lookup yields CDR1 SGHRS and CDR2 YFSETQ. In the original analysis: The authors estimated nucleated cell counts from reference gene primer amplification. Here immunoSEQ multiplex PCR was the method, and the copy in TCRdb shows in-frame clones only, minus some. V and J calls and clone size are given by that table; D and trimming were obtained from the DNA. This table has 60,000 to 65,000 clones, roughly two thirds appearing once. Patients of the Seattle cohort, enrolled during active infection, were followed longitudinally. This clone has just a few counts.

Sequencing was performed on peripheral blood. This sequence originates from a woman in her sixties or seventies with COVID-19, enrolled during active disease. The rearrangement uses TRBV5-1 and TRBJ1-4; possible D gene TRBD1, 6 bases. CDR3 nucleotides: TGCGCCAGCAGCTTGGGACCTCCCACAGGGCCCAATGAAAAACTGTTTTTT. It codes for CASSLGPPTGPNEKLFF.